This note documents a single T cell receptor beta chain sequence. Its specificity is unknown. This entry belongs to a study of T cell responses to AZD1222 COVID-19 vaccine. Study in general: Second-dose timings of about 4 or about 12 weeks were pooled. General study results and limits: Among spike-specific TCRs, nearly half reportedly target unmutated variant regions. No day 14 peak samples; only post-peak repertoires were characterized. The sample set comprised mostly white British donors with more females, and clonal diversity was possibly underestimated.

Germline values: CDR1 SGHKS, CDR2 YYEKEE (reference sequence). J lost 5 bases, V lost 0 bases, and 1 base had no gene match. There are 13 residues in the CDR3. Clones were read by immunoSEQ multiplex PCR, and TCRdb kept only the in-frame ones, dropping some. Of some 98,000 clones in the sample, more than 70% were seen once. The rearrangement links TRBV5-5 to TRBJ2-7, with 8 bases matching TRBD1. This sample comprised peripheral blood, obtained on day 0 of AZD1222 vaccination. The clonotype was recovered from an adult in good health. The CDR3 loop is CASSLAGGHEQYF. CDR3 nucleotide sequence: TGTGCCAGCAGCTTGGCAGGGGGCCACGAGCAGTACTTC.